This paragraph covers one T cell receptor (beta chain) sequence. Its antigen target is currently unknown. No base-level quality is on record; no much larger clone is a single base apart. The library was built by means of PCR. This sample was sequenced with an Illumina HiSeq 2500. TCR library preparation used molecular barcoding, with unique molecular identifiers applied to normalize quantification of the TCRbeta repertoire. TCRdb took the public reads, trimmed them with fastp at Q25, ran MiXCR for clone calling and kept in-frame beta chains. Rows are combined by CDR3 protein, so each entry shows the most common genes and DNA. The sample contains over 550,000 distinct CDR3 sequences, roughly a tenth of them found a single time. The top ten hold less than 4.5% of the sample. Trimming takes 7 bases from V and 4 bases from J, and the germline ends sit 13 bases apart. Reading from cysteine to phenylalanine, the CDR3 counts 12 amino acids. Just the 36-base CDR3 DNA is kept, in frame starting at base 1. The germline V gene gives CDR1 as SQVTM and CDR2 as ANQGSEA.

The sample is drawn from a study of T-cell reconstitution after alpha-beta-depleted transplantation in children (dated by TCRdb to 2016 to 2018). With regard to the full study: Using TCR repertoire profiling, the study quantitatively followed how T-cell immune reconstitution unfolded in children after TCRalphabeta/CD19-depleted allogeneic hematopoietic cell transplantation.

The receptor chain draws on TRBV29-1 and TRBJ1-1; TRBD1 is possibly the D segment (6 matching bases). The source was PBMCs from the stem cell graft donor, collected from the stem cell graft. This receptor was identified in a human donor who donated a stem cell graft to a child with acute myeloid leukemia. Here is the DNA: TGCAGCGGCAGGGGTACGGGCACTGAAGCTTTCTTT. This encodes CSGRGTGTEAFF.